Listed here are 8 T cell receptor beta chains from one sample, sequenced in a study of cytomegalovirus exposure and HLA in healthy donors. Only in-frame clones appear in the TCRdb table, and some are missing; sequencing was by immunoSEQ multiplex PCR. The data contain under 200,000 clones, 86% of them seen just once; the ten biggest clones take up about 2.3%. Sequencing was performed on PBMCs. The source is a woman aged 18-35 years in good health and CMV-seronegative.

This chain uses TRBV27 with TRBJ1-2; 10 nucleotides agree with TRBD1. The V segment lost 6 bases and the J segment 6 bases; nucleotides outside the gene matches: 10. The CDR3 loop spans 15 amino acids. Germline-derived CDR1 and CDR2 are MNHEY and SMNVEV (reference sequence). The CDR3 is CASRGGQGRVDGYTF. CDR3 nucleotide sequence: TGTGCCAGCAGAGGGGGACAGGGGAGGGTCGATGGCTACACCTTC.

The V and J genes are TRBV27 and TRBJ2-1, with 11 bases lining up with TRBD2. Germline CDR1 is MNHEY and CDR2 is SMNVEV (reference sequence). V shed 6 bases and J 9 bases; nucleotides not matched to a gene: 10. CDR3 length: 15 residues. The CDR3 loop reads CASSLLAGVRGEQFF. The DNA for the CDR3 is TGTGCCAGCAGCTTACTAGCGGGAGTTCGCGGTGAGCAGTTCTTC.

The chain couples TRBV2 to TRBJ2-7, with 12 nucleotides matching TRBD2. Trimming cost V 6 bases and J 6 bases; bases outside gene matches: 9. The CDR3 is 15 amino acids. The germline gives CDR1 SNHLY, CDR2 FYNNEI. The CDR3: CASRIASGRAPEQYF. CDR3 DNA: TGTGCCAGCAGGATAGCTAGCGGGAGGGCCCCCGAGCAGTACTTC.

The chain couples TRBV4-1 to TRBJ2-1; TRBD2 agrees at 9 bases. This CDR3 comprises 13 residues. The V gene end was trimmed by 4 bases and the J gene end by 6 bases; junction bases not matched to a gene: 1. Germline values: CDR1 MGHRA, CDR2 YSYEKL. The CDR3 DNA is TGCGCCAGCAGCCCGCGGGAGGGCAATGAGCAGTTCTTC. It encodes CASSPREGNEQFF.

This sequence joins TRBV6-5 and TRBJ1-4; tentative D call: TRBD1 (5 bases). Trimming cost V 0 bases and J 10 bases, with 15 bases left between them. The CDR3 sequence is 15 residues long. CDR1 and CDR2 from the germline V gene are MNHEY and SVGAGI. CDR3 nucleotides: TGTGCCAGCAGTTACTCGTACGGGGGGGAAGGAAAACTGTTTTTT. Residues: CASSYSYGGEGKLFF.

V gene TRBV27 combines with J gene TRBJ2-5; tentative D call: TRBD2 (6 bases). From germline, CDR1 is MNHEY and CDR2 SMNVEV (reference sequence). Trimming cost V 4 bases and J 5 bases, with 8 bases left between them. CDR3 length: 12 amino acids. The CDR3, as DNA: TGTGCCAGCAGTTATGGGGGGGAGACCCAGTACTTC. Translation: CASSYGGETQYF.

This chain uses TRBV10-3 with TRBJ2-7, with 9 nucleotides matching TRBD1. Losses at the gene ends were 7 bases for V and 10 bases for J; bases not matched to a gene: 11. This CDR3 region has 13 residues. The V gene's germline CDR1 is ENHRY and CDR2 SYGVKD. DNA of the CDR3: TGTGCCATCAAGGGGACAGGGAGAGCGGGACAGTACTTC. Its translation: CAIKGTGRAGQYF.

The J gene is TRBJ1-3, the V gene TRBV6-5; D is perhaps TRBD1 (5 bases). The CDR3 is 13 residues long. The germline V gene encodes CDR1 MNHEY and CDR2 SVGAGI. Trimming removed 7 bases at V and 2 bases at J, with 9 bases between. The CDR3 here is CASKGLAGNTIYF. DNA of the CDR3: TGTGCCAGCAAGGGGCTTGCTGGAAACACCATATATTTT.